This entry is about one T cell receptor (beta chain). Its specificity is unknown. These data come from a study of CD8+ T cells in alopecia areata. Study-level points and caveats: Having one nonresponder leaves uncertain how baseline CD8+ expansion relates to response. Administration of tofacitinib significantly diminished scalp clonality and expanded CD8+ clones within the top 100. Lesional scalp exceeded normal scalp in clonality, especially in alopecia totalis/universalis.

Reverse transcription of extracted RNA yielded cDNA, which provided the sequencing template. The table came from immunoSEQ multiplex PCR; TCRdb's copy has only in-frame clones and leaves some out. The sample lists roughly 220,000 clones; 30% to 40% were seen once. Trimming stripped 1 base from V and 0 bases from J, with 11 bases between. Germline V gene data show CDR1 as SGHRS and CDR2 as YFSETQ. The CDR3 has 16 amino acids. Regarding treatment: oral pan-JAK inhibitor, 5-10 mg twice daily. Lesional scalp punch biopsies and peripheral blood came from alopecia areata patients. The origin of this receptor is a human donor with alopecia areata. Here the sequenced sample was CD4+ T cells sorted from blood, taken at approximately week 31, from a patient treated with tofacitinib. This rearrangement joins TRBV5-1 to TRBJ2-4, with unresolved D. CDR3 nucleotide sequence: TGCGCCAGCAGCTTGCGGTCGGCGACAGCCAAAAACATTCAGTACTTC. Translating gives CASSLRSATAKNIQYF.